The following is a T cell receptor beta chain sequence with its context. The V segment lost 6 bases and the J segment 2 bases; nucleotides outside the gene matches: 9. CDR1 SGHTA and CDR2 FQGTGA come from the germline V gene. There are 16 residues in the CDR3. This entry comes from a study of blood T cell repertoires in COVID-19. The protocol was immunoSEQ multiplex PCR, while the TCRdb copy is restricted to in-frame clones and leaves out a portion. The sample carries fewer than 350,000 clones, about nine tenths recorded once. Followed longitudinally, the Seattle patients had been enrolled during active infection.

The clonotype was recovered from a man aged 30 to 45 with COVID-19, enrolled during active disease. Sequencing was done on a sample of peripheral blood. V is TRBV7-3 and J is TRBJ2-3; 9 positions agree with TRBD2. DNA of the CDR3: TGTGCCAGCAGTCCGGGTAGCGGGGGTTCCACAGATACGCAGTATTTT. It yields the protein CASSPGSGGSTDTQYF.